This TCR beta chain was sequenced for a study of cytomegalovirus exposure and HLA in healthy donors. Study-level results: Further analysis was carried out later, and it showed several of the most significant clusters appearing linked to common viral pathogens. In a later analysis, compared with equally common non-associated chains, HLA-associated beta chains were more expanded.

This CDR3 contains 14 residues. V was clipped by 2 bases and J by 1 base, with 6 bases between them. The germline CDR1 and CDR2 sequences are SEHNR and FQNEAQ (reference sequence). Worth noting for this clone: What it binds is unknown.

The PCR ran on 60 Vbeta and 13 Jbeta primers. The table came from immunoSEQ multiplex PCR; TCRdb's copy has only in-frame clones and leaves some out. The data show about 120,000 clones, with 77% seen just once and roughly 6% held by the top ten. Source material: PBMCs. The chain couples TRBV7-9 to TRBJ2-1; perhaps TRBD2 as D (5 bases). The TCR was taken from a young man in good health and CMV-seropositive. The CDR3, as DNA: TGTGCCAGCAGCTTACTAGCTTCCTACAATGAGCAGTTCTTC. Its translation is CASSLLASYNEQFF. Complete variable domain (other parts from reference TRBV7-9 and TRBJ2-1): DTGVSQNPRHKITKRGQNVTFRCDPISEHNRLYWYRQTLGQGPEFLTYFQNEAQLEKSRLLSDRFSAERPKGSFSTLEIQRTEQGDSAMYLCASSLLASYNEQFFGPGTRLTVL.